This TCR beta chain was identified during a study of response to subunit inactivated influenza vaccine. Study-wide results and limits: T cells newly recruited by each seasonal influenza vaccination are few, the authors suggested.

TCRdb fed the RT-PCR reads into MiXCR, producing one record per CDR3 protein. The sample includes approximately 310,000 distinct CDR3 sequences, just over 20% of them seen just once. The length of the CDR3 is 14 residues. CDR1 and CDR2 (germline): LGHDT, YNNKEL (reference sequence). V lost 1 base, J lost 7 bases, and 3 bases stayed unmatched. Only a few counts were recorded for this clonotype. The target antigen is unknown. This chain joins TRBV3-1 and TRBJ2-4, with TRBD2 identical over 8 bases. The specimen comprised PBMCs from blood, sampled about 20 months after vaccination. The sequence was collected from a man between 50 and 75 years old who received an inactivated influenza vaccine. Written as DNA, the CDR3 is TGTGCCAGCAGCCAAGTGGCTAGCGGGAACATTCAGTACTTC. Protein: CASSQVASGNIQYF.